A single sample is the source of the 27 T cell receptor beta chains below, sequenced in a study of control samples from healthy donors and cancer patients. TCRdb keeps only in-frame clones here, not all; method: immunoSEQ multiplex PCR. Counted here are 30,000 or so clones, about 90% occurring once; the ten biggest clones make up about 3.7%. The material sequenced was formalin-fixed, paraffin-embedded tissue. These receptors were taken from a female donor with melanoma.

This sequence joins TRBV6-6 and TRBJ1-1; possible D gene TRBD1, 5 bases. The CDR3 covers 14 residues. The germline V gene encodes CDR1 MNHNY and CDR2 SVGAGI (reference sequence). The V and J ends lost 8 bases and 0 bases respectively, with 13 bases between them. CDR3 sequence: CASFFDRLNTEAFF. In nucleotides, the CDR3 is TGTGCCAGCTTTTTCGACAGACTGAACACTGAAGCTTTCTTT.

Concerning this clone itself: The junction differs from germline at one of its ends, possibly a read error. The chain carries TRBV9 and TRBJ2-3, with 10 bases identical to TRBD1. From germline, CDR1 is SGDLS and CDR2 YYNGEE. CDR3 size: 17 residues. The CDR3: CASSVGAWDRGRDTQYF. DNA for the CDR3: TGTGCCAGTAGCGTAGGAGCCTGGGACAGGGGCAGAGATACGCAGTATTTT.

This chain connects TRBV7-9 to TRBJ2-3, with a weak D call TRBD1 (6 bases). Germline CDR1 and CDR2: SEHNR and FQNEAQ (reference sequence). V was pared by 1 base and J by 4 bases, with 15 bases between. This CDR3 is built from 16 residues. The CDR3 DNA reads TGTGCCAGCAGCTTAGGTGACAGGAGGAGCTCAGATACGCAGTATTTT. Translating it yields CASSLGDRRSSDTQYF.

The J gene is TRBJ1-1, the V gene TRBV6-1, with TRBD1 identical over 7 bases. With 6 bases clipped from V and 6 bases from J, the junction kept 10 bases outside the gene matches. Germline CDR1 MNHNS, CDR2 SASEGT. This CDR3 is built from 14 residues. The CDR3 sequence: CASSEGARNPEAFF. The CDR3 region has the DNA TGTGCCAGCAGCGAGGGGGCGCGAAATCCTGAAGCTTTCTTT.

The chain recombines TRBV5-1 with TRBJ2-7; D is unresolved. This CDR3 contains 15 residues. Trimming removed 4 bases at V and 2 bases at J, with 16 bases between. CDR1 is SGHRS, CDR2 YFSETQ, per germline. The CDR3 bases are TGCGCCAGCAGCGCTCTTGAAAGGCCCCCCTACGAGCAGTACTTC. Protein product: CASSALERPPYEQYF. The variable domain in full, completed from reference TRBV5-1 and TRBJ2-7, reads KAGVTQTPRYLIKTRGQQVTLSCSPISGHRSVSWYQQTPGQGLQFLFEYFSETQRNKGNFPGRFSGRQFSNSRSEMNVSTLELGDSALYLCASSALERPPYEQYFGPGTRLTVT.

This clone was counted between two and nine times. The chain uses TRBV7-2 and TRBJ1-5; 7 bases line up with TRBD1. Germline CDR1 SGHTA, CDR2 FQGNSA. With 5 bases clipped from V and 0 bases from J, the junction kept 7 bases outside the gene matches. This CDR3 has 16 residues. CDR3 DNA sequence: TGTGCCAGCAGCCTCATAGGGGGCAGTAGCAATCAGCCCCAGCATTTT. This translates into CASSLIGGSSNQPQHF. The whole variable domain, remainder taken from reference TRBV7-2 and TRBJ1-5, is GAGVSQSPSNKVTEKGKDVELRCDPISGHTALYWYRQSLGQGLEFLIYFQGNSAPDKSGLPSDRFSAERTGGSVSTLTIQRTQQEDSAVYLCASSLIGGSSNQPQHFGDGTRLSIL.

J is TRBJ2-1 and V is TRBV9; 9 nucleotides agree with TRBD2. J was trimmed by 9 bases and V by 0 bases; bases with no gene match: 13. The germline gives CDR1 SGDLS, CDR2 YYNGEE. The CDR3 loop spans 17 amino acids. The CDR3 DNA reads TGTGCCAGCAGCGTAGCGTGGTCTAGCGGGACTGCGGCTGAGCAGTTCTTC. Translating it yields CASSVAWSSGTAAEQFF.

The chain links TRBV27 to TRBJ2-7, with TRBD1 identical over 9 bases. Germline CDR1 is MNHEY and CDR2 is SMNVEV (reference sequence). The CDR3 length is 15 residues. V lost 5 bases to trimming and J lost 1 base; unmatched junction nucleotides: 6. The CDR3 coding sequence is TGTGCCAGCAGTCCATCCGGGACAGGGTCCTACGAGCAGTACTTC. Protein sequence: CASSPSGTGSYEQYF.

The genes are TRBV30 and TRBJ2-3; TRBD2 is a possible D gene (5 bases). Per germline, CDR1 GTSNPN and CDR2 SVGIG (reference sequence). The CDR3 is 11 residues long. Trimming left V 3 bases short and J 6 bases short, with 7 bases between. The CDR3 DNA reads TGTGCCTGGAGGATAGCGGATACGCAGTATTTT. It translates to CAWRIADTQYF.

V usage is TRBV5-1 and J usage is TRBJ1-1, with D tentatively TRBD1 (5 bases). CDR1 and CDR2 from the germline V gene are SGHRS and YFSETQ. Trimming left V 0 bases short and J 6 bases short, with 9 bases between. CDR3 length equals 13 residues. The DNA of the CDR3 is TGCGCCAGCAGCTTGGAAGGGGTCCCTGAAGCTTTCTTT. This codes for CASSLEGVPEAFF.

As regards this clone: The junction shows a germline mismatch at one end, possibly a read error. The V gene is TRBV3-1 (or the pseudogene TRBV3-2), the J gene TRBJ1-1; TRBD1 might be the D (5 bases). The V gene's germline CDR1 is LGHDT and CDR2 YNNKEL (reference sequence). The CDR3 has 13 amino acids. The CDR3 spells CASSQDPGTGAFF. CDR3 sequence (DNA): TGTGCCAGCAGCCAAGACCCCGGGACTGGAGCTTTCTTT.

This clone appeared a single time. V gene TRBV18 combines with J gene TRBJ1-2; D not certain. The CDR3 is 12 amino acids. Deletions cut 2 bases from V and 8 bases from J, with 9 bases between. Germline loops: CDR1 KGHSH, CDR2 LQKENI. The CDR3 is CASSPDIGGYTF. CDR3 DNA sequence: TGTGCCAGCTCACCAGACATCGGGGGCTACACCTTC. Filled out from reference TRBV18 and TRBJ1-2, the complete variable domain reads NAGVMQNPRHLVRRRGQEARLRCSPMKGHSHVYWYRQLPEEGLKFMVYLQKENIIDESGMPKERFSAEFPKEGPSILRIQQVVRGDSAAYFCASSPDIGGYTFGSGTRLTVV.

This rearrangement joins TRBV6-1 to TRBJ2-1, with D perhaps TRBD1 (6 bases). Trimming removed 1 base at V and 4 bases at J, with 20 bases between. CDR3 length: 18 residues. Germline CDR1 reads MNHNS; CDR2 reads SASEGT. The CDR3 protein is CASSEGRKPGHPYNEQFF. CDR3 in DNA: TGTGCCAGCAGTGAAGGTCGGAAGCCGGGACACCCTTACAATGAGCAGTTCTTC.

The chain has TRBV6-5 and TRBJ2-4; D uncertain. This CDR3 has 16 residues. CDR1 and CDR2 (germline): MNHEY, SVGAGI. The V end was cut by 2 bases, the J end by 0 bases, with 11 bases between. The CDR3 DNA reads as TGTGCCAGCAGTTACAGCCCCGCAATAGCCAAAAACATTCAGTACTTC. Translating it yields CASSYSPAIAKNIQYF.

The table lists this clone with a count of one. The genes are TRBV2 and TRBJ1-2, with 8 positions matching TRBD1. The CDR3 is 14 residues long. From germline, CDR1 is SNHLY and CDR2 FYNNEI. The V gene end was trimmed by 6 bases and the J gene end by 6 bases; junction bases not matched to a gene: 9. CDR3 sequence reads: CASRGTGWYDGYTF. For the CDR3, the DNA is TGTGCCAGCAGGGGGACAGGCTGGTACGATGGCTACACCTTC.

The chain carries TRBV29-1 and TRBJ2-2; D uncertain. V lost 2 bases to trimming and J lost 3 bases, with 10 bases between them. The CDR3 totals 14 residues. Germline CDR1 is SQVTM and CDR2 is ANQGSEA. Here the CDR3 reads CSVEYPADTGELFF. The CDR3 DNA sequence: TGCAGCGTTGAATATCCCGCAGACACCGGGGAGCTGTTTTTT.

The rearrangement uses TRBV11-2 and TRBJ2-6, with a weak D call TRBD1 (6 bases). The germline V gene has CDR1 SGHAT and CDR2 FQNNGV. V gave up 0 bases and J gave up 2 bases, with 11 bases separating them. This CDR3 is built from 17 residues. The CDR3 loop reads CASSLDPQGPGANVLTF. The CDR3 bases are TGTGCCAGCAGCTTAGATCCCCAGGGGCCTGGGGCCAACGTCCTGACTTTC.

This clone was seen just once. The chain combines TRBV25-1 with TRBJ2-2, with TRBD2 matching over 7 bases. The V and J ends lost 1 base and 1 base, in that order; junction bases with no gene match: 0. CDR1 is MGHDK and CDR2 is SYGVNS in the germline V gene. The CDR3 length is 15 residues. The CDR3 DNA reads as TGTGCCAGCAGTGAATGGGGGGGGAACACCGGGGAGCTGTTTTTT. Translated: CASSEWGGNTGELFF.

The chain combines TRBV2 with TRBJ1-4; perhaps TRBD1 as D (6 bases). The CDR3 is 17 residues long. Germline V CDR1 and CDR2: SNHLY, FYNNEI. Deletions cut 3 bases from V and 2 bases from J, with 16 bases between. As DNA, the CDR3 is TGTGCCAGCAGTGATGCGTCGGGGGGGGCCACTAATGAAAAACTGTTTTTT. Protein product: CASSDASGGATNEKLFF.

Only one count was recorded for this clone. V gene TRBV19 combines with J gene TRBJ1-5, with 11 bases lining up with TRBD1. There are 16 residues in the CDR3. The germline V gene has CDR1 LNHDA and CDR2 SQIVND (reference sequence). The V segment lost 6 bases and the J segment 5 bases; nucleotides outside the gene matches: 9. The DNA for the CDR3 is TGTGCCAGTAGCACAACGGGGACAGGGGGTTATCAGCCCCAGCATTTT. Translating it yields CASSTTGTGGYQPQHF.

The CDR3 bases are TGTGCCAGCAGCGCCGACAGGGTAGGCCACGAGCAGTACTTC. This gives the protein CASSADRVGHEQYF. The chain combines TRBV7-6 with TRBJ2-7; 7 bases are a match to TRBD1. The CDR3 has 14 residues. With V trimmed by 5 bases and J by 5 bases, 9 bases remained unmatched. CDR1 SGHVS and CDR2 FNYEAQ come from the germline V gene.

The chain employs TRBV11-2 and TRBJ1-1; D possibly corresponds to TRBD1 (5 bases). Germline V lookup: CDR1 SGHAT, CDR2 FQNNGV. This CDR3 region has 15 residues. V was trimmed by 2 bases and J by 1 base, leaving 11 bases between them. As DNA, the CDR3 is TGTGCCAGCAGCTTACATCGACAGCAGAACACTGAAGCTTTCTTT. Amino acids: CASSLHRQQNTEAFF.

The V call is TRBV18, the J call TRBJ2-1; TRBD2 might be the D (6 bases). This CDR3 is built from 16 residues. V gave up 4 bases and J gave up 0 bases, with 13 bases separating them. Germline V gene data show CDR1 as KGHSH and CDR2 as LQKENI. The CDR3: CASSQRLGNSYNEQFF. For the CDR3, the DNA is TGTGCCAGCTCACAACGACTAGGGAACTCCTACAATGAGCAGTTCTTC.

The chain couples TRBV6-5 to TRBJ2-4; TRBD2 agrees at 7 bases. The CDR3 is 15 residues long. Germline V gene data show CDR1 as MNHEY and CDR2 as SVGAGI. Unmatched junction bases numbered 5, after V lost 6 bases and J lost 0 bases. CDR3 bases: TGTGCCAGCAGGACGGGGGGTCGAGCCAAAAACATTCAGTACTTC. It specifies CASRTGGRAKNIQYF.

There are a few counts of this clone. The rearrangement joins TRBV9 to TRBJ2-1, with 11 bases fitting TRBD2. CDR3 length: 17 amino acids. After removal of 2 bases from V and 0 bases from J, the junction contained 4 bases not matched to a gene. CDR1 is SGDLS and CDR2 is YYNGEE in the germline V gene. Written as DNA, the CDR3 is TGTGCCAGCAGCGTCTCGGGACTAGCGGCCTCCTACAATGAGCAGTTCTTC. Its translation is CASSVSGLAASYNEQFF.

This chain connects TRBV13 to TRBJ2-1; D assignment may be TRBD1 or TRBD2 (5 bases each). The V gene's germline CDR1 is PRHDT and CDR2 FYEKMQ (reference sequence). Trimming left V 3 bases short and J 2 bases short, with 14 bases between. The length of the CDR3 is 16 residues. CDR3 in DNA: TGTGCCAGCAGCTTTTACGGGGCGAGGACCTACAATGAGCAGTTCTTC. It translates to CASSFYGARTYNEQFF.

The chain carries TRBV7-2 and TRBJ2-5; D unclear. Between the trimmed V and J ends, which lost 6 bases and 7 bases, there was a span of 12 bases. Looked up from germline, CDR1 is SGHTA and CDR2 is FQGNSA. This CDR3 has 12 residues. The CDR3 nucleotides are TGTGCCAGCAGGCCCGTGTATGGGACCCAGTACTTC. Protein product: CASRPVYGTQYF.